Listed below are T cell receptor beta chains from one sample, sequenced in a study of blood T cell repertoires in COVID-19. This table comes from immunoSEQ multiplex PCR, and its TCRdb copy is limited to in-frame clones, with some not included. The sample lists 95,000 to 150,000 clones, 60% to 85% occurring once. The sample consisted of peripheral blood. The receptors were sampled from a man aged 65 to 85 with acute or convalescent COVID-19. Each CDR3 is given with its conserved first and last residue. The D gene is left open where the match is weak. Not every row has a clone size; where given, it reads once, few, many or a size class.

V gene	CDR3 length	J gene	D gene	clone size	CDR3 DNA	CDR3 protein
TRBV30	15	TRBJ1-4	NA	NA	TGTGCCTGGAGTGGGCTCCTACAGACTAATGAAAAACTGTTTTTT	CAWSGLLQTNEKLFF
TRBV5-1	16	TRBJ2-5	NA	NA	TGCGCCAGCAGCTTGGCCAAGGGGATAGGGCGGGAGACCCAGTACTTC	CASSLAKGIGRETQYF
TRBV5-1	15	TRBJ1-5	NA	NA	TGCGCCAGCAGCTTGAGTCCTAATAGCAATCAGCCCCAGCATTTT	CASSLSPNSNQPQHF
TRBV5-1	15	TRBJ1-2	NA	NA	TGCGCCAGCAGCCACTCAGGCGTCACTAACTATGGCTACACCTTC	CASSHSGVTNYGYTF
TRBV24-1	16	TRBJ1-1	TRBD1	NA	TGTGCCACCAGTGAGCTTTACGGACAGGGGAACACTGAAGCTTTCTTT	CATSELYGQGNTEAFF
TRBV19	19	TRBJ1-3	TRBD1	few	TGTGCCAGTAGGAGAGGGGTATTTGGACAGGGAAGCTCTGGAAACACCATATATTTT	CASRRGVFGQGSSGNTIYF
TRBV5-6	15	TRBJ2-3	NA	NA	TGTGCCAGCAGCTCCAGGGCAGGGAGCACAGATACGCAGTATTTT	CASSSRAGSTDTQYF
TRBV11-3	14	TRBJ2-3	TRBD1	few	TGTGCCAGCAGCCCGCGGGACAGGGTAAATACGCAGTATTTT	CASSPRDRVNTQYF
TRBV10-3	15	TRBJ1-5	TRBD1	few	TGTGCCATCAGTGAAGACAGGGGAGGCAATCAGCCCCAGCATTTT	CAISEDRGGNQPQHF
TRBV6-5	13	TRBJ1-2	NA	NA	TGTGCCAGCAGTTATGCGTTTAACTATGGCTACACCTTC	CASSYAFNYGYTF
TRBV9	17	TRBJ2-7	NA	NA	TGTGCCAGCAGCGTAGCTCAAGGGGGAGGGGGAACCTACGAGCAGTACTTC	CASSVAQGGGGTYEQYF
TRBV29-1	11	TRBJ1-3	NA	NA	TGCAGCGTCCACAGTGGAAACACCATATATTTT	CSVHSGNTIYF
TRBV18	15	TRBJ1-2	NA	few	TGTGCCAGCTCACAAATGGGCAGGGTCGAGTATGGCTACACCTTC	CASSQMGRVEYGYTF
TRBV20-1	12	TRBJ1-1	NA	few	TGCAGTGCTAGTGCAGGGTACACTGAAGCTTTCTTT	CSASAGYTEAFF
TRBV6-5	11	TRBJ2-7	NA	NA	TGTGCCAGCACAGTCCGCTACGAGCAGTACTTC	CASTVRYEQYF
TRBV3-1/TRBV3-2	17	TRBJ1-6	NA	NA	TGTGCCAGCAGCCCGGAATATTGGGCCTCCTATAATTCACCCCTCCACTTT	CASSPEYWASYNSPLHF
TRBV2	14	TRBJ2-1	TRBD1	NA	TGTGCCAGCAGCCACACAGGGGCCCTGACAATCCTGTTCTTC	CASSHTGALTILFF
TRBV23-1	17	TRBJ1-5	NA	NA	TGCGCCAGCAGTCAGAGGAAACAGGGCCTCCTTAATCAGCCCCAGCATTTT	CASSQRKQGLLNQPQHF
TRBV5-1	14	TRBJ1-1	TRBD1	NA	TGCGCCAGCAGCTTAGGGGGCTTGAACACTGAAGCTTTCTTT	CASSLGGLNTEAFF
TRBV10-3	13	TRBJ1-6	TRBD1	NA	TGTGCCGCCAGGACAGGGCTAAATTCACCCCTCCACTTT	CAARTGLNSPLHF
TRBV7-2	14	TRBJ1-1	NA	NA	TGTGCCAGCTCCAGGGTATTGATGAACACTGAAGCTTTCTTT	CASSRVLMNTEAFF
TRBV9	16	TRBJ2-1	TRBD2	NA	TGTGCCAGCAGCGAGAGAACTAGCGGGGTCTACAATGAGCAGTTCTTC	CASSERTSGVYNEQFF
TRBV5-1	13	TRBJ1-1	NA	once	TGCGCCAGCAGCGGCGGGCAGAACACTGAAGCTTTCTTT	CASSGGQNTEAFF
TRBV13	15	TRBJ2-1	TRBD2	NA	TGTGCCAGCAGCTTAAGGTCTAGCGGGGACAATGAGCAGTTCTTC	CASSLRSSGDNEQFF
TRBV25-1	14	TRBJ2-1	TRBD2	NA	TGTGCCAGCCAGGGACTAGCGGCGCACAATGAGCAGTTCTTC	CASQGLAAHNEQFF
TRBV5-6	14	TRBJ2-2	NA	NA	TGTGCCAGCAGCCCGGGTCTTAACACCGGGGAGCTGTTTTTT	CASSPGLNTGELFF
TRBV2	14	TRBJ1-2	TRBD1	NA	TGTGCCAGCAGTTACGCCGGGACAGGCTATGGCTACACCTTC	CASSYAGTGYGYTF
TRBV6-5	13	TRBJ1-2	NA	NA	TGTGCCAGCAGCAACGGACAGATCTATGGCTACACCTTC	CASSNGQIYGYTF
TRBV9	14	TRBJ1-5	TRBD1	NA	TGTGCCAGCAGCGTAGGGCAGGGGGGACAGCCCCAGCATTTT	CASSVGQGGQPQHF
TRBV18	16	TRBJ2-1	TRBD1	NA	TGTGCCAGCTCACCAGGGCCAGGGGCAGGGGGCAATGAGCAGTTCTTC	CASSPGPGAGGNEQFF
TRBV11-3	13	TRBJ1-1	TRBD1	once	TGTGCCAGCAGCGACGACAGGGCCTCTGAAGCTTTCTTT	CASSDDRASEAFF
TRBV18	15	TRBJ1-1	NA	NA	TGTGCCAGCTCAAAAACAGGAACCTGGGACACTGAAGCTTTCTTT	CASSKTGTWDTEAFF
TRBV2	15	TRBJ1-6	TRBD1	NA	TGTGCCCGAACAGGGGCCTCTTCCTATAATTCACCCCTCCACTTT	CARTGASSYNSPLHF
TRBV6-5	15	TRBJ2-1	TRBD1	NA	TGTGCCAGCGCTAATCCTAGGGGGCCTAGCAATGAGCAGTTCTTC	CASANPRGPSNEQFF
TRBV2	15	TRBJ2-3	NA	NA	TGTGCCAGCAGTGGCCGGACACGAAGCACAGATACGCAGTATTTT	CASSGRTRSTDTQYF
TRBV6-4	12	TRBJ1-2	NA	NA	TGTGCCAGCAGTGGGGTCGGGGGTGGCTACACCTTC	CASSGVGGGYTF
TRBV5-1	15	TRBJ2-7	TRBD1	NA	TGCGCCAGCAGCTTGGTGGGACAGGGGTTGGGCGAGCAGTACTTC	CASSLVGQGLGEQYF
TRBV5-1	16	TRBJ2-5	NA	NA	TGCGCCAGCAGCCCCGGTGGGGCGGGGGCTAAAGAGACCCAGTACTTC	CASSPGGAGAKETQYF
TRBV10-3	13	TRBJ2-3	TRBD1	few	TGTGCCGTACAGGGGGCCCTCACAGATACGCAGTATTTT	CAVQGALTDTQYF
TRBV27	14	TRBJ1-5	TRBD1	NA	TGTGCCAGCAGTTGGAGGGGGCCAAATCAGCCCCAGCATTTT	CASSWRGPNQPQHF
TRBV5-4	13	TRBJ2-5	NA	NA	TGTGCCAGCAGCTTACCGCAGGGGGAGACCCAGTACTTC	CASSLPQGETQYF
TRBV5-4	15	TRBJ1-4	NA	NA	TGTGCCAGCAGCCCCCGAAGGGGCATGGGTGAAAAACTGTTTTTT	CASSPRRGMGEKLFF
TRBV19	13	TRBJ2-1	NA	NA	TGTGCCAGTACGGAGGGGATCGGCAATGAGCAGTTCTTC	CASTEGIGNEQFF
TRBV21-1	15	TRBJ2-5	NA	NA	TGTGCCAGCAGCACGTCACAGGGGATCCAAGAGACCCAGTACTTC	CASSTSQGIQETQYF
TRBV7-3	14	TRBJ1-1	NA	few	TGTGCCAGCAGCTTATATCCGAGAGGGACTGAAGCTTTCTTT	CASSLYPRGTEAFF
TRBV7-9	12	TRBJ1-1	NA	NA	TGTGCCAGCAGCAGGGTCTACACTGAAGCTTTCTTT	CASSRVYTEAFF
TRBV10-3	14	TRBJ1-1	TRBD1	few	TGTGCCATCAGGGAGGACAGGGTGAACACTGAAGCTTTCTTT	CAIREDRVNTEAFF
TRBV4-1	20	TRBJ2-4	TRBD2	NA	TGCGCCAGCAGCCAGGCTCTAGCGGGGGGTTATGAACGGACCAAAAACATTCAGTACTTC	CASSQALAGGYERTKNIQYF
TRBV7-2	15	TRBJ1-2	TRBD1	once	TGTGCCAGCAGCATGGGGACAGGGGGCGCGGGTGGCTACACCTTC	CASSMGTGGAGGYTF